The 19 T cell receptor beta chains in this list originate from one sample, sequenced in a study of blood T cell repertoires in COVID-19. The assay was immunoSEQ multiplex PCR, and TCRdb's table has in-frame clones only and misses some. This table has approximately 60,000 clones, 76% appearing once. Sample: peripheral blood. The receptors here all came from a woman of 80 years or more with acute or convalescent COVID-19.

The chain combines TRBV10-3 with TRBJ1-2; tentatively, D is TRBD1 (6 bases). CDR1 and CDR2 from the germline V gene are ENHRY and SYGVKD. The CDR3 has 13 amino acids. V lost 11 bases to trimming and J lost 0 bases, with 13 bases between them. CDR3 DNA: TGTGCCGCCGCAGGGGCCCCTAACTATGGCTACACCTTC. This sequence encodes CAAAGAPNYGYTF.

This rearrangement joins TRBV10-3 to TRBJ2-1, with TRBD2 identical over 8 bases. CDR1 and CDR2 (germline): ENHRY, SYGVKD. V was pared by 9 bases and J by 3 bases, with 13 bases of the junction left unmatched. The CDR3 runs to 16 residues. As DNA, the CDR3 is TGTGCCATTAAGGGTGATCGGCTAGCGGGCTACAATGAGCAGTTCTTC. It encodes CAIKGDRLAGYNEQFF.

This clone came up a few times. In DNA, the CDR3 is TGTGCCAGCAGTGACCGACAGGGAGGTGAGCAGTTCTTC. It translates to CASSDRQGGEQFF. V usage is TRBV2 and J usage is TRBJ2-1, with a weak D call TRBD1 (7 bases). There are 13 residues in the CDR3. V was trimmed by 3 bases and J by 9 bases, leaving 12 bases between them. Germline CDR1 and CDR2: SNHLY and FYNNEI.

The gene calls are TRBV24-1 and TRBJ2-5; no firm D call. This CDR3 has 16 amino acids. Germline V gene lookup returns CDR1 KGHDR and CDR2 SFDVKD. V lost 3 bases, J lost 6 bases, and 19 bases lay in between. CDR3 residues: CATSDPTATQGQTQYF. CDR3 bases: TGTGCCACCAGTGATCCAACTGCGACTCAAGGCCAGACCCAGTACTTC.

The rearrangement links TRBV4-3 to TRBJ1-5, with unresolved D. This CDR3 spans 14 amino acids. V lost 1 base and J 4 bases, leaving 8 bases between the germline ends. Germline assignment: CDR1 LGHNA and CDR2 YSLEER. The chain's CDR3 is CASSQVLQNQPQHF. In DNA, the CDR3 is TGCGCCAGCAGCCAAGTACTACAAAATCAGCCCCAGCATTTT.

A few counts support this clone. The rearrangement joins TRBV5-1 to TRBJ2-2; D possibly corresponds to TRBD1 (6 bases). The length of the CDR3 is 12 residues. Germline lookup yields CDR1 SGHRS and CDR2 YFSETQ. Trimming took off 7 bases at V and 5 bases at J, with 9 bases between the two ends. This CDR3 is CASLGQTGELFF. The CDR3 coding sequence is TGCGCCAGCCTCGGACAGACCGGGGAGCTGTTTTTT.

In its sample, this clone was seen a few times. The J gene is TRBJ2-1, the V gene TRBV23-1, with 10 bases identical to TRBD2. TRBV23-1 is an ORF for which the function is uncertain. J was trimmed by 3 bases and V by 3 bases; bases with no gene match: 14. This CDR3 comprises 19 residues. The CDR3 coding sequence is TGCGCCAGCAGTCAGAGGGTCCCTCTAGCGGGAGTATACTACAATGAGCAGTTCTTC. It translates to CASSQRVPLAGVYYNEQFF.

The V call is TRBV19, the J call TRBJ2-7; D not resolved. The CDR3 consists of 14 residues. Germline loops: CDR1 LNHDA, CDR2 SQIVND (reference sequence). V was shortened by 8 bases and J by 0 bases, with 14 bases between the two germline ends. The CDR3: CASVPTHGSYEQYF. DNA of the CDR3: TGTGCCAGTGTTCCGACACATGGCTCCTACGAGCAGTACTTC.

This clone was seen just once. The chain employs TRBV6-6 and TRBJ2-7, with 9 bases identical to TRBD1. This CDR3 is built from 15 residues. V trimming: 0 bases; J trimming: 5 bases; junction bases outside the gene matches: 5. CDR1 is MNHNY, CDR2 SVGAGI, per germline (reference sequence). The CDR3 coding sequence is TGTGCCAGCAGTTACTCGGGACAGGGTAGAAACGAGCAGTACTTC. Translated: CASSYSGQGRNEQYF.

The rearrangement uses TRBV20-1 and TRBJ2-1; 11 nucleotides agree with TRBD2. After removal of 3 bases from V and 8 bases from J, the junction contained 9 bases not matched to a gene. Germline loops: CDR1 DFQATT, CDR2 SNEGSKA (reference sequence). This CDR3 is built from 15 residues. The CDR3, as DNA: TGCAGTGCTAGTGCTGGGACTAGCGGTTTCGATGAGCAGTTCTTC. The encoded protein is CSASAGTSGFDEQFF.

This rearrangement joins TRBV9 to TRBJ2-7; TRBD2 is a possible D gene (6 bases). The CDR3 loop spans 15 amino acids. V was cut by 2 bases and J by 6 bases, with 18 bases left in between. The germline CDR1 and CDR2 sequences are SGDLS and YYNGEE. The chain's CDR3 is CASSVGGASKGEQYF. The CDR3 DNA sequence: TGTGCCAGCAGCGTCGGGGGTGCTAGCAAGGGCGAGCAGTACTTC.

The sample holds one count of this clone. The chain carries TRBV7-2 and TRBJ2-5; D is ambiguous. V lost 7 bases and J lost 3, with 21 bases in between. The CDR3 sequence is 16 residues long. CDR1 and CDR2 (germline): SGHTA, FQGNSA. CDR3 loop: CASNRPGSRGEETQYF. CDR3 DNA sequence: TGTGCCAGCAACCGCCCCGGCTCTCGAGGTGAAGAGACCCAGTACTTC.

This sequence joins TRBV12-3 or TRBV12-4 and TRBJ2-1; 11 bases agree with TRBD2. V shed 10 bases, J shed 7 bases, and the junction held 3 bases outside the gene matches. The CDR3 has 12 residues. The CDR3 loop reads CATGTSGNEQFF. CDR3 nucleotide sequence: TGTGCCACCGGGACTAGCGGAAATGAGCAGTTCTTC.

The chain has TRBV7-6 and TRBJ1-4, with 7 nucleotides matching TRBD1. CDR1 is SGHVS and CDR2 is FNYEAQ in the germline V gene. V lost 5 bases to trimming and J lost 0 bases; unmatched junction nucleotides: 6. The CDR3 runs 16 residues. CDR3 bases: TGTGCCAGCAGCCCTGGGACAGCAGCAACTAATGAAAAACTGTTTTTT. This gives the protein CASSPGTAATNEKLFF.

This chain joins TRBV5-1 and TRBJ2-7, with 7 positions matching TRBD1. The V gene's germline CDR1 is SGHRS and CDR2 YFSETQ. The junction had 5 bases not matched to a gene; V was cut back by 3 bases and J by 2 bases. The CDR3 consists of 14 residues. CDR3 nucleotides: TGCGCCAGCAGCTCACTCACAGGGGCCTACGAGCAGTACTTC. Translating it yields CASSSLTGAYEQYF. Based on the CDR3 plus reference TRBV5-1 and TRBJ2-7, the full variable domain is KAGVTQTPRYLIKTRGQQVTLSCSPISGHRSVSWYQQTPGQGLQFLFEYFSETQRNKGNFPGRFSGRQFSNSRSEMNVSTLELGDSALYLCASSSLTGAYEQYFGPGTRLTVT.

This chain connects TRBV30 to TRBJ1-5, with D possibly TRBD1 on 5 matching bases. The CDR3 has 14 residues. Looked up from germline, CDR1 is GTSNPN and CDR2 is SVGIG (reference sequence). The V end lost 0 bases, the J end lost 6 bases, and 12 bases lay between the germline ends. The CDR3 DNA reads as TGTGCCTGGAGTGTAATGGGGGGTGCTCAGCCCCAGCATTTT. Its translation: CAWSVMGGAQPQHF. The variable domain in full, completed from reference TRBV30 and TRBJ1-5, reads SQTIHQWPATLVQPVGSPLSLECTVEGTSNPNLYWYRQAAGRGLQLLFYSVGIGQISSEVPQNLSASRPQDRQFILSSKKLLLSDSGFYLCAWSVMGGAQPQHFGDGTRLSIL.

The rearrangement joins TRBV4-1 to TRBJ2-7; D gene unclear. The length of the CDR3 is 17 residues. Germline V gene sequence: CDR1 MGHRA, CDR2 YSYEKL. V was pared by 3 bases and J by 2 bases, with 20 bases between. The CDR3 loop reads CASSQNGWKRNTYEQYF. The DNA for the CDR3 is TGCGCCAGCAGCCAGAACGGCTGGAAGCGCAACACCTACGAGCAGTACTTC.

The CDR3 DNA follows: TGTGCCAGCAGTCGCACGGGACTAGCGCATCAAGAGACCCAGTACTTC. It is translated as CASSRTGLAHQETQYF. The chain combines TRBV7-2 with TRBJ2-5, with 10 bases fitting TRBD2. J was trimmed by 2 bases and V by 6 bases; bases with no gene match: 9. The CDR3 extends over 16 amino acids. Germline CDR1 and CDR2: SGHTA and FQGNSA.

The gene calls are TRBV21-1 and TRBJ2-5; no DNA check was done on the table's D call, TRBD2. TRBV21-1 is marked as a pseudogene. CDR3 length: 15 amino acids. The CDR3 reads CASSRGTSGRETQYF. In DNA, the CDR3 is TGTGCCAGCAGCAGAGGGACTAGCGGGAGAGAGACCCAGTACTTC.